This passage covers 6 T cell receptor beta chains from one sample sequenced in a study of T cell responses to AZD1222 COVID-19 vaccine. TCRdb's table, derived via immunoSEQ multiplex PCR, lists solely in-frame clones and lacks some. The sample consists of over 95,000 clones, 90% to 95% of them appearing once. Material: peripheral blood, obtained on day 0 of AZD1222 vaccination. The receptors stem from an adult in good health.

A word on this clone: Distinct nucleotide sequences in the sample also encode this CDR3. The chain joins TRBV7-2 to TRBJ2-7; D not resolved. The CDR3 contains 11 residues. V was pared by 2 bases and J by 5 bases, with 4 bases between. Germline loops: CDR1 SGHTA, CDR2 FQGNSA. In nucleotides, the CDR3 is TGTGCCAGCAGCTTACTCAACGAGCAGTACTTC. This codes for CASSLLNEQYF.

CDR3 protein: CASSLGGGGTEAFF. The CDR3, as DNA: TGTGCCAGCAGTTTAGGGGGAGGTGGGACTGAAGCTTTCTTT. This chain uses TRBV27 with TRBJ1-1; TRBD1 might be the D (5 bases). The V gene lost 2 bases and the J gene lost 5 bases, with 12 bases spanning the gap. Germline-derived CDR1 and CDR2 are MNHEY and SMNVEV (reference sequence). The CDR3 contains 14 residues.

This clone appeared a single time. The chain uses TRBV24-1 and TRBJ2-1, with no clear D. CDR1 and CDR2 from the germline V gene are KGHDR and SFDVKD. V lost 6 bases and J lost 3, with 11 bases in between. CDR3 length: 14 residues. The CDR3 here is CATSSDFLYNEQFF. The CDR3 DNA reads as TGTGCCACCAGTTCGGATTTCCTCTACAATGAGCAGTTCTTC.

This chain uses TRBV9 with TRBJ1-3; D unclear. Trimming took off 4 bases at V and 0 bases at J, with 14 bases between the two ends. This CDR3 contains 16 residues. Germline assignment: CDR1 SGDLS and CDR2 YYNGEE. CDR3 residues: CASSLPSRASGNTIYF. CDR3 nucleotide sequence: TGTGCCAGCAGCCTGCCGAGTCGGGCCTCTGGAAACACCATATATTTT. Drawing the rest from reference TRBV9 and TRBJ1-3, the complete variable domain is DSGVTQTPKHLITATGQRVTLRCSPRSGDLSVYWYQQSLDQGLQFLIQYYNGEERAKGNILERFSAQQFPDLHSELNLSSLELGDSALYFCASSLPSRASGNTIYFGEGSWLTVV.

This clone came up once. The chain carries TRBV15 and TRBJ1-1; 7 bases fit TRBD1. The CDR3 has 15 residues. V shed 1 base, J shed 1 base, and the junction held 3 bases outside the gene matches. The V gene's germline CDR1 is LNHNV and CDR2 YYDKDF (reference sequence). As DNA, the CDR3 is TGTGCCACCAGCAGAGTCGGACAGGCGAACACTGAAGCTTTCTTT. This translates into CATSRVGQANTEAFF. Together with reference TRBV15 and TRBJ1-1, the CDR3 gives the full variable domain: DAMVIQNPRYQVTQFGKPVTLSCSQTLNHNVMYWYQQKSSQAPKLLFHYYDKDFNNEADTPDNFQSRRPNTSFCFLDIRSPGLGDTAMYLCATSRVGQANTEAFFGQGTRLTVV.

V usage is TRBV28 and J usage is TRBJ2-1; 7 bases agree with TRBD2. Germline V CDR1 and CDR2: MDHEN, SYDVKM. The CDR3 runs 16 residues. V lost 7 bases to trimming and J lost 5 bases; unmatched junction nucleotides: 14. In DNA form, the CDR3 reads TGTGCCAGCAAGCCCCTCCTTACTAGCGCAAACAATGAGCAGTTCTTC. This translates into CASKPLLTSANNEQFF.